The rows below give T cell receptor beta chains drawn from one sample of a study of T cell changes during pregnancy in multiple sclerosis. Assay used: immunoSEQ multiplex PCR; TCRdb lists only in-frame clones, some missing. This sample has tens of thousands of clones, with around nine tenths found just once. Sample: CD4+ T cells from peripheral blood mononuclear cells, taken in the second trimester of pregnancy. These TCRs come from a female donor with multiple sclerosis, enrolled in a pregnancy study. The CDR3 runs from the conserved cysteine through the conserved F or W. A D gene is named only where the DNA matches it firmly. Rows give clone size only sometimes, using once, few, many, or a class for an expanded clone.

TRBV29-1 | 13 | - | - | CSVEGWSGYGYTF
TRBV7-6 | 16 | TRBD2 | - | CASSPRAGGTSYEQYF
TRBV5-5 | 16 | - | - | CASSLQGRVRDSPLHF
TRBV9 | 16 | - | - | CASSLGQVSSYNEQFF
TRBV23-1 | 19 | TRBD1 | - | CASSQSWRTGVGAKNIQYF
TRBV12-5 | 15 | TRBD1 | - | CASSQGEAYNSPLHF
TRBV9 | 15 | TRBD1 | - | CASSVTGVAYNEQFF
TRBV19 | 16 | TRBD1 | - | CASSTEPGGAKNIQYF
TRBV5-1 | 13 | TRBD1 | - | CASRGGRANVLTF
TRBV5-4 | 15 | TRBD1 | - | CASSPRSGQGETQYF
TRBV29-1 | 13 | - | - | CSVPPAGLNEQFF
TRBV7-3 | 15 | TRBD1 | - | CASSLNPRGLDGYTF
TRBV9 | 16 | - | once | CASSSYGTQNTGELFF
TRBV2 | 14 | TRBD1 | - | CASSAGQGVYEQYF
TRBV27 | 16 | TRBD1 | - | CASAQGQGFYNSPLHF
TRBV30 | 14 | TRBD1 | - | CAWSPGTDNQPQHF
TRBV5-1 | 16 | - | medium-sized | CASSLAPRGANSPLHF
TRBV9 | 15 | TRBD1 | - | CASSVRDSANYGYTF
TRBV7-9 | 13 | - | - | CAADRGTYNEQFF
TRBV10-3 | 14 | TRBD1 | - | CAISGRGRDQPQHF
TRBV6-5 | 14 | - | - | CASSYIGRTYEQYF
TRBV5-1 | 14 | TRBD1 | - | CASSVGTGNEKLFF
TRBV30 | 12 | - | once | CAWGPGGHGYTF
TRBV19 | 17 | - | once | CASSIGAVRSGANVLTF
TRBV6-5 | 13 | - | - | CASSYRPGDRLHF
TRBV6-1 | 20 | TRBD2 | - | CASSEPETGTSGGAGLRQFF
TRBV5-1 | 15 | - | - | CASSLDRIQSDEQFF
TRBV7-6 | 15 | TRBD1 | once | CASSSLRGPGNTIYF
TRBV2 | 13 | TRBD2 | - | CAGGTSVYNEQFF
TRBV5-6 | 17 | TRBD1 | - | CASSLLLNGQAKNIQYF
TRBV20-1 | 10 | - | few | CSARLEKLFF
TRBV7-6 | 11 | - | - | CASSKQETQYF
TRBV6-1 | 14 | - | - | CASSLGTQNYGYTF